The T cell receptor (beta chain) described here comes from a study of identical twins (dated by TCRdb to 2016 to 2018). Study-wide context: To test whether fetal clonotypes persist, the study used deep sequencing on TCR alpha and beta repertoires from monozygotic twins, unrelated adults of various ages, and cord blood. Replicate twin experiments were performed at different times using different library preparation protocols to rule out contamination.

Beyond this particular receptor, the publication reports: Fewer insertions were carried by abundant cord blood beta clonotypes; a weaker similar trend was observed in young adult naive repertoires, while no such trend was observed in memory repertoires. Recombination models systematically underestimated out-of-frame TCR alpha sharing in monozygotic twins but agreed with sharing between unrelated individuals. Compared with coincidental sharing between unrelated individuals, out-of-frame TCR alpha sequences shared between twins had an excess of sequences with low generation probability. Zero-insertion analyses could be partly confounded by invariant T cells such as MAIT and iNKT, though diverse VJ usage argued against such confounding for most clonotypes. In beta out-of-frame sequences, excess twin sharing was weaker, because having fewer shared sequences lowered the signal-to-noise ratio. Because the same donors could not be followed over many years, the conclusions depended on cross-sectional statistical analysis.

Only healthy Caucasian donors were included. Three pairs of female monozygotic twins, all aged about 18 to 30 years, were included in the twin cohort. The RNA used for TCR libraries was isolated from peripheral blood mononuclear cells. This clonotype has ten or more counts. Its antigen is still unknown. No qualities accompany the bases; no much larger clone lies one base away. CDR1 is given as MNHEY and CDR2 as SVGEGT, both from the germline V gene. The CDR3, from cysteine to phenylalanine, totals 17 residues. Left in the record is the CDR3 DNA by itself, 51 bases read in frame from the first base. Compared with germline, V lacks 5 bases and J lacks 8 bases; bases without a gene match: 11. Receptor amplification or capture employed 5' RACE. Data came from an Illumina HiSeq 2000. Template switching added a universal primer binding site, and the final cDNA carried a unique molecular identifier that allowed TCR cDNA molecules to be counted accurately. Specific primers in the conserved constant-segment region were used to synthesize first-strand cDNA for the TCR alpha and beta chains. To control for contamination, every cDNA library carried two barcodes: a SMART-Mk sample barcode plus Illumina barcodes. TruSeq adapter sequences, together with Illumina sample barcodes, were added in two successive PCR steps. TCR alpha and beta cDNA libraries were sequenced on the Illumina HiSeq platform with custom primers. Regarding the original processing steps: MiGEC was used to process raw reads and extract unique molecular identifiers, and MiXCR was used to find CDR3 positions. For each individual, recombination models were inferred using an EM algorithm with the repgenHMM and IGoR tools. The tcR package in R was used for shared clonotype analysis, with sharing normalized by the product of cloneset sizes. To study raw recombination without the effects of thymic and clonal selection, out-of-frame nonproductive sequences were analyzed. TCRdb trimmed public reads at Q25 via fastp, called clones via MiXCR and kept in-frame beta chains. Rows with a matching CDR3 protein are joined into one entry that keeps the most common DNA and genes. These V and J calls are TCRdb output, not the study's own analysis. Within this sample are 650,000 to 750,000 distinct CDR3 sequences, with around 21% of them counted one time only. Of the sample, over 4% is held by the ten largest clones.

This sample also appeared in a second study, on T cells expressing NK-cell markers. Taken from the second paper: Seven or eight donors provided sorted CD3+CD56+NKG2C+, CD3+CD56+NKG2C- and CD3+CD56-NKG2C+ T-cell subsets, whose TCR beta-chain repertoires were profiled. Of the eight sequenced donors, seven were found to be HCMV-seropositive and one was found to be HCMV-seronegative. In several experiments an anti-gammadeltaTCR antibody was added to restrict sorting to alphabetaTCR-expressing T cells. In several donors, the dominant CD3+CD56+NKG2C+ clonotypes ranked among the top 10 CD8+ clonotypes, making up roughly 1.0-7.5% of CD8+ T cells. Those dominant clonotypes were again the most abundant among CD3+CD56-NKG2C+ cells in a few donors, at 28.3-60.1%. It remained unclear whether the expanded NKG2C-expressing T cell clones were specific for HCMV antigens. Randomly selected healthy volunteers, three men and five women, were used as the eight sequenced donors. HCMV-specific IgG was detected in serum with a commercial ELISA kit to determine HCMV serostatus. For several donors, bulk peripheral blood T-cell repertoires were also sequenced from unsorted PBMC. MIGEC was used to demultiplex reads and group reads by UMI, and MiTCR was used to assemble and quantify clonotypes. To remove erroneous sequences, TCR cDNA sequences were retained only when supported by two or more reads. The tcR package was used for downstream repertoire analysis, and clonotypes were matched between fractions using CDR3 nucleotide sequence together with V segment. VDJmatch was used to annotate antigen specificity against VDJdb, with one amino acid substitution allowed in CDR3.

Here the chain combines TRBV6-2 or TRBV6-3 and TRBJ2-1; 14 bases in the middle match TRBD2. The sequence came from a woman in her late teens or twenties in good health. Sequenced material: PBMCs. The sequenced DNA is TGTGCCAGCAGTGACGGACTAGCGGGAGGACTTGGGGATGAGCAGTTCTTC. Its translation reads: CASSDGLAGGLGDEQFF.